This T cell receptor (beta chain) was obtained from a study of CXCR3-negative and CXCR3-positive naive CD8 T cells. Study observations and caveats: The study found that naive CXCR3-negative and CXCR3-positive cells shared TRBV-TRBJ usage, while memory cells differed. Naive cells with CXCR3 showed TRB CDR3s that were more hydrophobic than those in CXCR3-negative naive cells.

In germline, CDR1 is SQVTM, CDR2 ANQGSEA. CDR3 length equals 13 residues. Comments on this clonotype: Its specificity is unknown.

UMI-labeled 5' RACE TRB cDNA libraries were prepared from the cells. TCRdb re-called the 5' RACE reads and gives one entry per CDR3 protein, without DNA. The sample's table shows roughly 100,000 distinct CDR3 sequences. The TCR sequence derives from a human donor in good health. Some clones in this sample may be carry-over from other donors' samples. The sequenced sample consisted of naive CXCR3- CD8+ T cells from blood. Subset indicated: CD45RO-CCR7+CD27+CD95- naive CD8+ T cells lacking CXCR3 (TNR3-). This chain uses TRBV29-1 with TRBJ2-7; TCRdb reports TRBD1, a call that lacks DNA to check it against. The CDR3 here is CSVHPGQGYEQYF.